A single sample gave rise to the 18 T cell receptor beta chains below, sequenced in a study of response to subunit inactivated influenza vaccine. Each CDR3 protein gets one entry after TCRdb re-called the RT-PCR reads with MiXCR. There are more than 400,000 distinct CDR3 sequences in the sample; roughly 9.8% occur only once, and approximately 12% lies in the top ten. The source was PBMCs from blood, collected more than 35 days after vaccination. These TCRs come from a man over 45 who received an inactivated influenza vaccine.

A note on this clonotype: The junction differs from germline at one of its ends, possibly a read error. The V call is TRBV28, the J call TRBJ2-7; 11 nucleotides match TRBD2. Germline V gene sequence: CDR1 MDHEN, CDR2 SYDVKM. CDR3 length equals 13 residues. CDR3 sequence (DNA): TGTGCCAGCAGGACTAGCGGGGCCTACGAGAAGTACTTC. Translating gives CASRTSGAYEKYF. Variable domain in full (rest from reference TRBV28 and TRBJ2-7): DVKVTQSSRYLVKRTGEKVFLECVQDMDHENMFWYRQDPGLGLRLIYFSYDVKMKEKGDIPEGYSVSREKKERFSLILESASTNQTSMYLCASRTSGAYEKYFGPGTRLTVT.

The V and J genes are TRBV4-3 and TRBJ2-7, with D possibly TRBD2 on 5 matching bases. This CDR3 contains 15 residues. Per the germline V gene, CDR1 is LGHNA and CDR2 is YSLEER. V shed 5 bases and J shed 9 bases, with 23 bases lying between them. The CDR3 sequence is CASSSSRLSSFAQYF. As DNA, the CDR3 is TGCGCCAGCAGCTCAAGTAGACTGTCTAGCTTTGCGCAGTACTTC.

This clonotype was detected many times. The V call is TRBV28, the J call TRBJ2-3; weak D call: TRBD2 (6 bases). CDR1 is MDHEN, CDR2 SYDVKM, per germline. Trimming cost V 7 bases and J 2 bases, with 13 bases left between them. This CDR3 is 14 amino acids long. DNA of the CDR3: TGTGCCAGCAAGGGCGGGATCCACACAGATACGCAGTATTTT. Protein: CASKGGIHTDTQYF.

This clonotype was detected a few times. CDR3 loop: CSASKGQGTGYTF. The CDR3 nucleotides read TGCAGTGCATCCAAAGGACAGGGGACGGGCTACACCTTC. V and J are TRBV20-1 and TRBJ1-2; 9 bases match TRBD1. Germline V CDR1 and CDR2: DFQATT, SNEGSKA (reference sequence). The CDR3 loop spans 13 amino acids. V shed 6 bases, J shed 8 bases, and the junction held 10 bases outside the gene matches.

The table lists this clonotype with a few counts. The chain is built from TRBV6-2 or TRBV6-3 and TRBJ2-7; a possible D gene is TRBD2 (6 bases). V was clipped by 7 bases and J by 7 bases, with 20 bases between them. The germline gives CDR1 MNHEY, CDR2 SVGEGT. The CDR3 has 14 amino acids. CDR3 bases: TGTGCCAGCAAGTACGGGGGACTTATAAGGGAGCAGTACTTC. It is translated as CASKYGGLIREQYF.

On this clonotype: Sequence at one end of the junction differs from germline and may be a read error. The DNA for the CDR3 is TGCACCAGCAGCTTGTTGCGGGGCGAGCAGTACTTC. Its protein product is CTSSLLRGEQYF. This sequence joins TRBV5-1 and TRBJ2-7, with D perhaps TRBD2 (6 bases). The CDR3 covers 12 residues. Germline CDR1 reads SGHRS; CDR2 reads YFSETQ.

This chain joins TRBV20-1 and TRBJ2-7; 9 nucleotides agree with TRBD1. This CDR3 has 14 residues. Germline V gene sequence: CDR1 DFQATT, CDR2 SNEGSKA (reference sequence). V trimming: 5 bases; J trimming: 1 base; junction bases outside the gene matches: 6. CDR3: CSAQDRGTSYEQYF. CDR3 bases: TGCAGTGCTCAAGACAGGGGGACGTCCTACGAGCAGTACTTC.

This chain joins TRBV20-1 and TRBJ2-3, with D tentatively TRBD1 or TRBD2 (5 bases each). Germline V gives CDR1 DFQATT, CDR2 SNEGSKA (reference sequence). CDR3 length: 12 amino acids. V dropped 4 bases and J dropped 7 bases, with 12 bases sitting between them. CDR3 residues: CSAIEGTNTQYF. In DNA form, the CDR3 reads TGCAGTGCTATAGAAGGGACGAATACGCAGTATTTT.

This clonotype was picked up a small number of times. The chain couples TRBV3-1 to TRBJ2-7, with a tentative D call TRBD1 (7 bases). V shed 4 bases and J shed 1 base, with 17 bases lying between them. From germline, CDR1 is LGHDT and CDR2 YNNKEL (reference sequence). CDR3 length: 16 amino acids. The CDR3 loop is CASSPSQGGGSYEQYF. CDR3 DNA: TGTGCCAGCAGCCCAAGTCAGGGGGGCGGGTCCTACGAGCAGTACTTC.

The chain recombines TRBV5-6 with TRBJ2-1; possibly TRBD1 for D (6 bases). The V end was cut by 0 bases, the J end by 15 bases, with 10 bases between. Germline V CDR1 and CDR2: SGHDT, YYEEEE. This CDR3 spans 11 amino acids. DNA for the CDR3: TGTGCCAGCAGCTTGGTGGGACATATGTTCTTC. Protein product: CASSLVGHMFF.

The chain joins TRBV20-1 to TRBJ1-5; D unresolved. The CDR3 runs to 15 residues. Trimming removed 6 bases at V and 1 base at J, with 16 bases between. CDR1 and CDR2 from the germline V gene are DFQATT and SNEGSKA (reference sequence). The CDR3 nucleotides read TGCAGTGCCCCGCTGATCTATGGGAGCAATCAGCCCCAGCATTTT. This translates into CSAPLIYGSNQPQHF.

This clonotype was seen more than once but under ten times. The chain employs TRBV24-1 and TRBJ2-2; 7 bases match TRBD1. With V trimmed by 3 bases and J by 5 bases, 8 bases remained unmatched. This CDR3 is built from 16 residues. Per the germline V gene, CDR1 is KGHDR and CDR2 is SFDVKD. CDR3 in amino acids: CATSDPGGTRTGELFF. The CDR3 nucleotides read TGTGCCACCAGTGATCCAGGGGGTACTAGGACCGGGGAGCTGTTTTTT.

The CDR3 loop reads CASGELAGVTDTQYF. In nucleotides, the CDR3 is TGTGCCAGCGGGGAACTAGCGGGAGTCACAGATACGCAGTATTTT. The rearrangement links TRBV25-1 to TRBJ2-3, with 11 bases lining up with TRBD2. CDR3 length: 15 amino acids. The J segment lost 2 bases and the V segment lost 8 bases, leaving 6 bases of the junction unmatched. Germline V gives CDR1 MGHDK, CDR2 SYGVNS.

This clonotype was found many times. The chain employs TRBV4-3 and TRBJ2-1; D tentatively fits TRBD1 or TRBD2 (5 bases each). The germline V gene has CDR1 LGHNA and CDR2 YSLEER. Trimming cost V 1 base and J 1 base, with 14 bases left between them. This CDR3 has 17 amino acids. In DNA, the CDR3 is TGCGCCAGCAGCCAAGGAGAGGGGCGCCCTTCCTACAATGAGCAGTTCTTC. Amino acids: CASSQGEGRPSYNEQFF.

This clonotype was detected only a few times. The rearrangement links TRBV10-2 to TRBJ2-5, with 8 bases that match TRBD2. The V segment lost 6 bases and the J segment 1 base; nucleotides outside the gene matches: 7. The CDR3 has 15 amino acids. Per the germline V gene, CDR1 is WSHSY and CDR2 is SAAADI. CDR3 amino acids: CASRATGTSQETQYF. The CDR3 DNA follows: TGCGCCAGCAGAGCTACCGGGACTAGCCAAGAGACCCAGTACTTC.

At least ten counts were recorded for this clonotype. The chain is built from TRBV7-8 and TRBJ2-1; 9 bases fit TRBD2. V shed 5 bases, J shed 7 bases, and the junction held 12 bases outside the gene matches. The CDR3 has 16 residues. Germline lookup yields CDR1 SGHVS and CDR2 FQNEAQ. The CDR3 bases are TGTGCCAGCAGCCCCAGTTTAGCGGGAGTCGTTAATGAGCAGTTCTTC. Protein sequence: CASSPSLAGVVNEQFF.

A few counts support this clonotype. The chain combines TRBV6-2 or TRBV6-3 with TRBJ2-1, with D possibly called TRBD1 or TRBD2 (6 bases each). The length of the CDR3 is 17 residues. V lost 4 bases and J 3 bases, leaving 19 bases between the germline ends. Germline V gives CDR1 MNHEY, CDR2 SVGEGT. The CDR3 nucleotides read TGTGCCAGCAGTTCGGGGACTCACAGGGTCTACTACAATGAGCAGTTCTTC. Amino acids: CASSSGTHRVYYNEQFF.

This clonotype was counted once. CDR3 sequence: CASSLGGGRALETQYF. The CDR3 region has the DNA TGCGCCAGCAGCTTGGGCGGCGGGAGGGCCCTTGAGACCCAGTACTTC. This chain joins TRBV5-1 and TRBJ2-5, with 9 bases fitting TRBD2. This CDR3 is 16 amino acids long. Trimming at V came to 0 bases and at J to 5 bases, leaving 8 bases not matched to a gene. Germline CDR1 and CDR2: SGHRS and YFSETQ.